This T cell receptor (beta chain) appears in the sequencing data of a study of shared clonotypes between healthy human individuals. Whole-study context: CD4 naive and CD4 memory each took three plates per donor, while CD8 naive took two and CD8 memory one.

Trimming pared 4 bases from V and 0 bases from J, leaving 9 bases between. This CDR3 is built from 13 residues. Germline CDR1 and CDR2: SQVTM and ANQGSEA. Per the study methods: Without quality scores, immunoSEQ junctional reads could not be filtered like full-length reads. Sequencing was performed with immunoSEQ multiplex PCR; in TCRdb, only in-frame clones are kept and a portion is missing. V and J calls and clone size are given by that table; D and trimming were obtained from the DNA. The sample carries over a million clones, about four fifths recorded once. Sequenced sample: memory CD4+ T cells from PBMCs. Specified subset: CD45RA-negative fraction. This sequence joins TRBV29-1 and TRBJ1-1; D not certain. This clonotype was obtained from a man between 18 and 35 years old in good health. Some clones in this sample may be carry-over from other donors' samples. The CDR3 DNA reads as TGCAGCGTTGTTAGGGTACTGAACACTGAAGCTTTCTTT. Translated: CSVVRVLNTEAFF.